What follows are 17 T cell receptor beta chains derived from one specimen sequenced in a study of blood T cell repertoires in COVID-19. Profiled with immunoSEQ multiplex PCR; TCRdb holds only in-frame clones, not every one. The repertoire holds tens of thousands of clones, with 81% as singletons. The sample consisted of peripheral blood. The receptors derive from a man aged 65-85 years with COVID-19, enrolled during active disease.

V gene TRBV28 combines with J gene TRBJ2-7; maybe TRBD1 (6 bases). Per the germline V gene, CDR1 is MDHEN and CDR2 is SYDVKM. This CDR3 comprises 13 residues. Trimming took off 5 bases at V and 0 bases at J, with 8 bases between the two ends. CDR3 sequence: CASSTGFSYEQYF. CDR3 DNA: TGTGCCAGCAGTACAGGGTTCTCCTACGAGCAGTACTTC.

The V call is TRBV4-2, the J call TRBJ2-3; TRBD2 matches 12 bases. The CDR3 covers 18 residues. V lost 2 bases and J lost 1; bases outside the gene matches: 7. CDR1 and CDR2 from the germline V gene are LGHNA and YNFKEQ. The CDR3 loop is CASSQRLAGGGGTDTQYF. As DNA, the CDR3 is TGTGCCAGCAGCCAAAGGCTAGCGGGAGGGGGAGGCACAGATACGCAGTATTTT.

The rearrangement joins TRBV3-1 (or the pseudogene TRBV3-2) to TRBJ2-5; D not resolved. The CDR3 consists of 14 residues. V was clipped by 1 base and J by 2 bases, with 8 bases between them. Germline CDR1 is LGHDT and CDR2 is YNNKEL (reference sequence). CDR3 residues: CASSQAGQQETQYF. In DNA, the CDR3 is TGTGCCAGCAGCCAAGCAGGTCAGCAAGAGACCCAGTACTTC.

The sample holds a few counts of this clone. The rearrangement links TRBV9 to TRBJ1-6; perhaps TRBD1 as D (5 bases). V lost 0 bases and J lost 6, with 10 bases in between. Germline V gene data show CDR1 as SGDLS and CDR2 as YYNGEE. CDR3 length: 15 amino acids. The CDR3 region has the DNA TGTGCCAGCAGCGTAGAGCGACAGAGTAATTCACCCCTCCACTTT. Its protein is CASSVERQSNSPLHF.

Judged by abundance, this clone is medium-sized. The J gene is TRBJ1-1, the V gene TRBV11-2, with a weak D call TRBD1 (5 bases). Trimming stripped 4 bases from V and 0 bases from J, with 9 bases between. This CDR3 is built from 14 residues. Germline CDR1 is SGHAT and CDR2 is FQNNGV. This chain's CDR3 is CASSSQGMNTEAFF. As DNA, the CDR3 is TGTGCCAGCAGCTCGCAGGGCATGAACACTGAAGCTTTCTTT.

V and J are TRBV5-1 and TRBJ2-2, with TRBD1 matching over 11 bases. CDR3 length: 15 amino acids. Germline CDR1 reads SGHRS; CDR2 reads YFSETQ. V shed 5 bases and J 4 bases; nucleotides not matched to a gene: 4. CDR3 nucleotide sequence: TGCGCCAGCAGACCGGACAGGGGGCTCACCGGGGAGCTGTTTTTT. This sequence encodes CASRPDRGLTGELFF.

The rearrangement uses TRBV7-2 and TRBJ1-1; possible D gene TRBD1, 5 bases. This CDR3 is built from 15 residues. Germline V gene data show CDR1 as SGHTA and CDR2 as FQGNSA. Trimming took off 3 bases at V and 3 bases at J, with 14 bases between the two ends. The CDR3 nucleotides are TGTGCCAGCAGCTTTAGGGGCACATCATACACTGAAGCTTTCTTT. It translates to CASSFRGTSYTEAFF. Supplemented by reference TRBV7-2 and TRBJ1-1, the full variable domain reads GAGVSQSPSNKVTEKGKDVELRCDPISGHTALYWYRQSLGQGLEFLIYFQGNSAPDKSGLPSDRFSAERTGGSVSTLTIQRTQQEDSAVYLCASSFRGTSYTEAFFGQGTRLTVV.

This sequence joins TRBV29-1 and TRBJ2-3; 8 bases align to TRBD2. CDR1 and CDR2 from the germline V gene are SQVTM and ANQGSEA. J gave up 0 bases and V 7 bases, and 9 bases lay outside the gene matches. The CDR3 extends over 15 amino acids. CDR3 residues: CSAGVGRGSTDTQYF. The CDR3 region has the DNA TGCAGCGCCGGGGTCGGGAGGGGTAGCACAGATACGCAGTATTTT.

The chain carries TRBV7-9 and TRBJ2-1; TRBD2 is a possible D gene (5 bases). The germline V gene has CDR1 SEHNR and CDR2 FQNEAQ (reference sequence). V lost 5 bases and J lost 8, with 19 bases in between. The CDR3 runs to 15 residues. The CDR3 DNA reads TGTGCCAGCAGCCCCCCTTTTCGTCTCGGGGATGAGCAGTTCTTC. Its protein is CASSPPFRLGDEQFF.

The chain is built from TRBV18 and TRBJ2-7; 9 bases align to TRBD1. The CDR3 loop spans 17 amino acids. The germline V gene encodes CDR1 KGHSH and CDR2 LQKENI. J lost 5 bases, V lost 4 bases, and 15 bases had no gene match. In nucleotides, the CDR3 is TGTGCCAGCTCACTACAACAAACGGGACAGGGCTTTAACGAGCAGTACTTC. This sequence encodes CASSLQQTGQGFNEQYF.

The gene calls are TRBV11-2 and TRBJ1-6, with D unclear. Germline CDR1 SGHAT, CDR2 FQNNGV. The ends were cut back, 10 bases at V and 7 bases at J, with 17 bases in the middle. CDR3 length: 14 residues. CDR3 region: CANPPGILNSPLHF. DNA of the CDR3: TGTGCCAACCCGCCGGGGATCCTCAATTCACCCCTCCACTTT.

The CDR3 region has the DNA TGCGCCAGCAGCCAAGATACGGGGAGACGGTCCAGAGTCTCCTACAATGAGCAGTTCTTC. It yields the protein CASSQDTGRRSRVSYNEQFF. This chain links TRBV4-3 with TRBJ2-1; a possible D gene is TRBD2 (5 bases). CDR3 length: 20 residues. Trimming took 0 bases from V and 0 from J, leaving 21 bases between them. Germline V gene lookup returns CDR1 LGHNA and CDR2 YSLEER.

The chain recombines TRBV4-2 with TRBJ2-5; 12 nucleotides agree with TRBD2. Germline CDR1 and CDR2: LGHNA and YNFKEQ. The CDR3 has 17 amino acids. V shed 0 bases and J 4 bases; nucleotides not matched to a gene: 6. The CDR3 is CASSQDLAGGRGETQYF. The CDR3 DNA follows: TGTGCCAGCAGCCAAGATCTAGCGGGAGGGCGAGGAGAGACCCAGTACTTC.

The chain couples TRBV7-2 to TRBJ1-1; tentatively, D is TRBD1 (5 bases). Germline lookup yields CDR1 SGHTA and CDR2 FQGNSA. Deletions cut 1 base from V and 0 bases from J, with 6 bases between. This CDR3 comprises 14 residues. The CDR3: CASSLVGVNTEAFF. DNA of the CDR3: TGTGCCAGCAGCTTAGTAGGGGTGAACACTGAAGCTTTCTTT.

J is TRBJ2-1 and V is TRBV28, with TRBD2 identical over 13 bases. This CDR3 is 20 amino acids long. J gave up 9 bases and V 1 base, and 18 bases lay outside the gene matches. In germline, CDR1 is MDHEN, CDR2 SYDVKM. This CDR3 is CASSLLGQGGTSGKRGEQFF. In DNA, the CDR3 is TGTGCCAGCAGTTTATTAGGACAGGGGGGGACTAGCGGGAAGAGGGGTGAGCAGTTCTTC.

This clone was observed a handful of times. V gene TRBV30 combines with J gene TRBJ2-5, with 10 bases lining up with TRBD2. CDR3 size: 18 residues. V lost 2 bases to trimming and J lost 9 bases; unmatched junction nucleotides: 21. Germline CDR1 and CDR2: GTSNPN and SVGIG (reference sequence). The CDR3 loop reads CAWSTRARSGRSWRAQYF. The CDR3 bases are TGTGCCTGGAGTACCCGGGCCCGTAGCGGGAGGTCGTGGAGGGCCCAGTACTTC. Looking up the rest from reference TRBV30 and TRBJ2-5 gives the full variable domain: SQTIHQWPATLVQPVGSPLSLECTVEGTSNPNLYWYRQAAGRGLQLLFYSVGIGQISSEVPQNLSASRPQDRQFILSSKKLLLSDSGFYLCAWSTRARSGRSWRAQYFGPGTRLLVL.

This clone occurred once. The chain combines TRBV12-3 or TRBV12-4 with TRBJ2-3; D gene ambiguous. CDR3 size: 13 residues. The V gene lost 6 bases and the J gene lost 6 bases, with 13 bases spanning the gap. Here the CDR3 reads CASRAGLDDTQYF. Here the CDR3 DNA reads TGTGCCAGCAGGGCAGGTCTTGATGATACGCAGTATTTT.